This T cell receptor beta chain was obtained from a study of T cells in Graves' hyperthyroidism and ophthalmopathy. Study-wide points: The model identified upcoming ophthalmopathy a median approximately six months ahead of onset. Among thyroid clonotypes expanded above 0.001, most also appeared in blood.

This clonotype came up many times. Its antigen is unidentified. Pregnant or lactating patients were excluded, as were those with uncontrolled infection or other autoimmune disease. Thyroid ultrasound, orbital computed tomography, clinical symptoms, and serum thyroxine and TRAb underpinned diagnoses. TCR beta CDR3 regions were amplified from RNA. Using the HTBI primer set, a first-round RT-PCR was run on the TCR CDR3. Via MiXCR, TCRdb re-called the multiplex PCR reads, giving one row per CDR3 protein. The sample carries 150,000 to 200,000 distinct CDR3 sequences, about 17% recorded once. The sample consisted of blood. The source of this sequence is a woman in her 50s with Graves' hyperthyroidism.

The CDR3 DNA is TGCGCCAGCAGCTTGCTAGGACAGACGAGAAATGAGCAGTTCTTC. This sequence encodes CASSLLGQTRNEQFF. V is TRBV5-1 and J is TRBJ2-1; weak D call: TRBD1 (6 bases). CDR1 and CDR2 (germline): SGHRS, YFSETQ. The germline V and J ends were trimmed by 1 base and 7 bases, with 15 bases remaining between them. The CDR3 runs 15 residues.